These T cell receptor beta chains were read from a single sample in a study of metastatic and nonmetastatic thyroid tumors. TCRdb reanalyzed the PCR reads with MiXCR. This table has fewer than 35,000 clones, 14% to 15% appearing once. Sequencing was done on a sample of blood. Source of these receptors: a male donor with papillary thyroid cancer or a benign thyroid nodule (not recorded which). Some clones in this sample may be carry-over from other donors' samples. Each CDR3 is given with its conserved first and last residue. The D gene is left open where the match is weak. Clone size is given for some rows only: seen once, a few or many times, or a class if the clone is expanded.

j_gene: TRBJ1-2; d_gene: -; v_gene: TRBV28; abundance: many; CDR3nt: TGTGCCAGCAGGGGGGGCCCGCATGGCTACACCTTC; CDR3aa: CASRGGPHGYTF
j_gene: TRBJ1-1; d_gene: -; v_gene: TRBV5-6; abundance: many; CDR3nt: TGTGCCAGCAGCAAAGGGGTGGGGGCTTTCTTT; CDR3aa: CASSKGVGAFF
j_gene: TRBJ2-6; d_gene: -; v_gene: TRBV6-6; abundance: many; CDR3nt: TGTGCCAGCAGTTACTCTTCGACAGCTGGGGCCAACGTCCTGACTTTC; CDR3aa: CASSYSSTAGANVLTF
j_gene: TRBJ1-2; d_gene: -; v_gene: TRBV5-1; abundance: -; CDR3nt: TGCGCCAGCAGCCCCACGGGACATTGTTATGGCTACACCTTC; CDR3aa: CASSPTGHCYGYTF
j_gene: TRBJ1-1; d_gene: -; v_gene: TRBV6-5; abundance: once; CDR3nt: TGTGCCAGCAGTTACGGGGGGCGTGACACTGAAGCTTTCTTT; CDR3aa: CASSYGGRDTEAFF
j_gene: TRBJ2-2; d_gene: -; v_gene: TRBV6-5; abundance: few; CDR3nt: TGTACCAACAGTTACGTCCAGGGGAAGACCGGGGAGCTGTTTTTT; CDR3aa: CTNSYVQGKTGELFF
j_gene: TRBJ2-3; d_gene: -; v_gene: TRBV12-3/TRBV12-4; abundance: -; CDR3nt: TGTGCCTCATCATTGGGGCGGTCCGATACGCATTATTTT; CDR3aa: CASSLGRSDTHYF
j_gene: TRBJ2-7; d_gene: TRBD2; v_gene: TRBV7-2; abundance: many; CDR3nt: TGTGCCAGCAGCCTAGCGGGAGGGCCTTCCTACGAGCAGTACTTC; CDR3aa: CASSLAGGPSYEQYF
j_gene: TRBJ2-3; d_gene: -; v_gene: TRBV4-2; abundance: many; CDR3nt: TGTGCCAGCAGCCGGATAAAGGGGGGTAGCGGGCAGGTCACAGATACGCAGTATTTT; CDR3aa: CASSRIKGGSGQVTDTQYF
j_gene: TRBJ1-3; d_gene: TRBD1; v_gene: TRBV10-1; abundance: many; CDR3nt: TGCGCCAGCAGAGGCGGACAGGCCTCTGGAAACACCATATATTTT; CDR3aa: CASRGGQASGNTIYF
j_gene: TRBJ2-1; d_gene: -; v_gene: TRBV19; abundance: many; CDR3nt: TGTGCCAGTAGTCGACAGAGTAGCTCCTACAATGAGCAGTTCTTC; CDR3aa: CASSRQSSSYNEQFF
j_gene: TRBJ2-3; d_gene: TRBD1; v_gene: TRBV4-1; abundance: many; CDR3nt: TGCGCCAGCAGCTCTACCGGGACAGGGGTAACAGATACGCAGTATTTT; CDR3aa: CASSSTGTGVTDTQYF
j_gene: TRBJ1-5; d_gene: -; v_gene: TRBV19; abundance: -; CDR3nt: TGTGCCAGTAGCGCGGGCAACAGGGCCTATCATCCCCAGCATTTT; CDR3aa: CASSAGNRAYHPQHF
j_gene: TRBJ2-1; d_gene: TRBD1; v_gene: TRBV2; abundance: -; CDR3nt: TGTGCCAGCACACCTGACAGGGGGAATGAGCAGTTCTTC; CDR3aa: CASTPDRGNEQFF
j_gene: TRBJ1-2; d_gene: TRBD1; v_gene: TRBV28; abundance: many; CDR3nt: TGTGCCAGCAGGAGTGGACAGGGGGACGCTGGCTACACCTTC; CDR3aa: CASRSGQGDAGYTF
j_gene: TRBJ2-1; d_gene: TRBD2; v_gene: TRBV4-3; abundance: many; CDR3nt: TGCGCCAGCAGCCAAGATTCAGGCCTAGCGGTCTCCTACAATGAGCAGTTCTTC; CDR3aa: CASSQDSGLAVSYNEQFF
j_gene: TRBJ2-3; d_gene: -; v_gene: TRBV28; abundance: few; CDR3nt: TGTGGCAGTAGTCCGCCCTCGAACACAGATACGCAGTATTTT; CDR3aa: CGSSPPSNTDTQYF
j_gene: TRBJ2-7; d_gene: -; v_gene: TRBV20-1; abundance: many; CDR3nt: TGCAGTGCCCCAAATTTCGGGCAGGGAACGTACGAGCAGTACTTC; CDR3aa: CSAPNFGQGTYEQYF
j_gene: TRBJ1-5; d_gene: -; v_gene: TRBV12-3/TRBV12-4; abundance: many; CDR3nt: TGTGCCAGCAGTTTAGCTGGGCAGCAGAGCAATCAGCCCCAGCATTTT; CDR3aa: CASSLAGQQSNQPQHF
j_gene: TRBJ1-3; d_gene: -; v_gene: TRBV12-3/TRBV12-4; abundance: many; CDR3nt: TGTGCCAGCAGTTTATGGGGCCGTTCTGGAAACACCATATATTTT; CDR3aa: CASSLWGRSGNTIYF
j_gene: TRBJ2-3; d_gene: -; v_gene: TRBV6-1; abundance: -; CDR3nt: TGTGCCAGCGGCTGGGTCGATCCAGATACGCAGTATTTT; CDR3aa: CASGWVDPDTQYF
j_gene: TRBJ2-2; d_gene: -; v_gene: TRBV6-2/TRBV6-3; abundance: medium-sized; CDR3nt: TGTGCCAGCAGTTACTCGAATAGCCCCGGGGAGCTGTTTTTT; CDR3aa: CASSYSNSPGELFF
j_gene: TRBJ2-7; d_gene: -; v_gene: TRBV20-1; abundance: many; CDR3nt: TGCAGTGCCATTGACAGGTTCTCCTACGAGCAGTACTTC; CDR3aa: CSAIDRFSYEQYF
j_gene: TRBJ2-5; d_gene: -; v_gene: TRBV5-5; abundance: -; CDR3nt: TGTGCCAGCAGCTTGGTACAGACCCAGTACTTC; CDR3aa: CASSLVQTQYF
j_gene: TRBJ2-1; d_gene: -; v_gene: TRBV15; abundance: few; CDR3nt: TGTGCCACCAGCAGAGATGCGACTATCCTCAATGAGCAGTTCTTC; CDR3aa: CATSRDATILNEQFF
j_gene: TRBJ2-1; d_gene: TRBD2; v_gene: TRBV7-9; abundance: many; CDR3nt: TGTGCCAGCAGCTTGAGGGAGGGCAACAATGAGCAGTTCTTC; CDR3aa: CASSLREGNNEQFF
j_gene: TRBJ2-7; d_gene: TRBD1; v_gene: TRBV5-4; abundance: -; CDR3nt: TGTGCCAGCAGCCTACCTAATCAGGGGGCCCACGAGCAGTACTTC; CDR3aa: CASSLPNQGAHEQYF
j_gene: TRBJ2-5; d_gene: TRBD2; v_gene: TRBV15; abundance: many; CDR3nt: TGTGCCACCAGCAGAGATCTAGCGGGAGAGACCCAGTACTTC; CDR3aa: CATSRDLAGETQYF
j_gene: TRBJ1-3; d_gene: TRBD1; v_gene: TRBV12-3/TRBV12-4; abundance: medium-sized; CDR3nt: TGTGCCAGCAGTTTAGCCCAGGGGGCGGTTTTCTCTGGAAACACCATATATTTT; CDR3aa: CASSLAQGAVFSGNTIYF
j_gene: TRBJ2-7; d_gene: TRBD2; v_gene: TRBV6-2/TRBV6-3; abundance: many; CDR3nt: TGTGCCAGCAGTTACCAAGGCGGGAGGGCTTACGAGCAGTACTTC; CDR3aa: CASSYQGGRAYEQYF
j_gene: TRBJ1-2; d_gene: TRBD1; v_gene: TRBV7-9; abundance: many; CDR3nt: TGTGCCAGCAGCACCTCAGGGGGCCTAAACTATGGCTACACCTTC; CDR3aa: CASSTSGGLNYGYTF
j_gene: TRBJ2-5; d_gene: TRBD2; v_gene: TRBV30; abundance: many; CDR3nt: TGTGCCTGGAGTGAAGGGGCGGGAGGCCAAGAGACCCAGTACTTC; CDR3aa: CAWSEGAGGQETQYF
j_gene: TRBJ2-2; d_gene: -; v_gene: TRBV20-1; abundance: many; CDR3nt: TGCAGTGCTTCGGGTCCGGGGGCCGGGGAGCTGTTTTTT; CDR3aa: CSASGPGAGELFF
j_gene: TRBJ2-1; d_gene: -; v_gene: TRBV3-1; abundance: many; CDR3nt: TGTGCCAGCAGCCATTACAATGAGCAGTTCTTC; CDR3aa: CASSHYNEQFF
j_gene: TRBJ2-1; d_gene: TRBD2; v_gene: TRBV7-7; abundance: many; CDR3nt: TGTGCTAGCAGCCCCGGGGGGTCCAATGAGCAGTTCTTC; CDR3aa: CASSPGGSNEQFF
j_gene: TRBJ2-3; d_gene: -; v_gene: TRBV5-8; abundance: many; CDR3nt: TGTGCCAGCAGCTTGCCAGGGGCGGATACGCAGTATTTT; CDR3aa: CASSLPGADTQYF
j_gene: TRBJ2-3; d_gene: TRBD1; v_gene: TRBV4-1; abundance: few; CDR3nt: TGCGCCAGCAGCTCTACCGGGACAGGGGTAACAGATGCGCAGTATTTT; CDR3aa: CASSSTGTGVTDAQYF
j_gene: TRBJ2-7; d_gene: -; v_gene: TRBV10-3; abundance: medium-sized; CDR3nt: TGTGCCACCCGGAAGGACTGGGACCTCGAGCAGTACTTC; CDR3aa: CATRKDWDLEQYF
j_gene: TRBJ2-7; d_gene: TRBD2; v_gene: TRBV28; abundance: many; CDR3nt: TGTGCCAGCAGCCCCCACTCTAGCGGGCTGCGGTACGAGCAGTACTTC; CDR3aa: CASSPHSSGLRYEQYF
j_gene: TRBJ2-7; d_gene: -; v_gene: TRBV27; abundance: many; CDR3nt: TGTGCCAGCAGTTTCGGCAGGGGTTACGAGCAGTACTTC; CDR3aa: CASSFGRGYEQYF
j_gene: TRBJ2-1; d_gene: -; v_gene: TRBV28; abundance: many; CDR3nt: TGTGCCAGCAGTTTAGCCAGGACAGTCCCCTACAATGAGCAGTTTTTC; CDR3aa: CASSLARTVPYNEQFF